This T cell receptor (beta chain) was obtained from a study of CD8 T cells in ankylosing spondylitis. Notes on the study in general: According to the report, clones linked to the disease were significantly enriched in matched synovial fluid samples taken from ankylosing spondylitis patients. The authors found the disease-linked clones to be CD8+ and relatively rare in peripheral blood.

TCRdb called the 5' RACE reads again in MiXCR, with one record for every CDR3 protein. The sample contains 150,000 to 200,000 distinct CDR3 sequences, roughly 34% of which appear only once. This clonotype showed up many times. Its antigen is currently unknown. This CDR3 has 17 amino acids. V lost 4 bases, J lost 4 bases, and 22 bases lay in between. CDR1 and CDR2 (germline): MNHEY, SVGAGI. This TCR was sampled from a male donor with ankylosing spondylitis. Sequencing was performed on synovial fluid, either unsorted or a sorted T cell fraction (not recorded which). This chain uses TRBV6-5 with TRBJ1-1; weak D call: TRBD1 (5 bases). CDR3 coding DNA: TGTGCCAGCAGTTCGGGATGGGGGATGGGTCTTAGCACTGAAGCTTTCTTT. It encodes CASSSGWGMGLSTEAFF.